This T cell receptor (beta chain) was retrieved from a study of T cells in localized non-small cell lung cancer. The V gene's germline CDR1 is SGHAT and CDR2 FQNNGV. The CDR3 length is 13 residues. V was trimmed by 0 bases and J by 7 bases, leaving 9 bases between them. Repertoires were generated with immunoSEQ multiplex PCR, while TCRdb's copy carries only in-frame clones and drops some. The data hold roughly 34,000 clones, with around 86% observed a single time. The chain links TRBV11-2 to TRBJ2-5; a weak D match, TRBD2 (5 bases). Material: peripheral blood, obtained before any cancer treatment. The sequence derives from a male donor older than 55 with stage III lung adenocarcinoma. The CDR3 loop is CASSLDREGTQYF. The DNA for the CDR3 is TGTGCCAGCAGCTTAGATCGTGAGGGGACCCAGTACTTC.